This T cell receptor (beta chain) was sequenced in a study of regulatory T cells in long-lasting Graves disease. To make TCR beta libraries, researchers used iRepertoire HTBI primers and Arm-PCR of CDR3 regions. One entry per CDR3 protein results from TCRdb running MiXCR on the multiplex PCR reads. Here the sample spans about 430,000 distinct CDR3 sequences, 14% to 15% being singletons. V lost 4 bases, J lost 5 bases, and 9 bases stayed unmatched. The CDR3 is 16 residues long. The germline CDR1 and CDR2 sequences are ENHRY and SYGVKD. The sample's time point: newly diagnosed GD, antithyroid drugs for less than 3 months. PBMCs were the source of the RNA used for TCR sequencing. This clonotype was picked up many times. Separately, the same data were catalogued under a study of T cells in Graves' hyperthyroidism and ophthalmopathy. That report adds: When the TCR CDR3 underwent first-round RT-PCR, the HTBI primer set was used. Blood samples included most of the expanded thyroid clonotypes exceeding 0.001.

The chain is built from TRBV10-3 and TRBJ2-5; 11 bases align to TRBD2. Sample: peripheral blood mononuclear cells (PBMCs), taken at new diagnosis, from a patient treated with antithyroid drugs. The sequence was collected from a woman in her thirties or forties with Graves disease. CDR3 region: CAISGGTSGVSETQYF. CDR3 nucleotides: TGTGCCATCAGTGGGGGGACTAGCGGAGTCTCGGAGACCCAGTACTTC.